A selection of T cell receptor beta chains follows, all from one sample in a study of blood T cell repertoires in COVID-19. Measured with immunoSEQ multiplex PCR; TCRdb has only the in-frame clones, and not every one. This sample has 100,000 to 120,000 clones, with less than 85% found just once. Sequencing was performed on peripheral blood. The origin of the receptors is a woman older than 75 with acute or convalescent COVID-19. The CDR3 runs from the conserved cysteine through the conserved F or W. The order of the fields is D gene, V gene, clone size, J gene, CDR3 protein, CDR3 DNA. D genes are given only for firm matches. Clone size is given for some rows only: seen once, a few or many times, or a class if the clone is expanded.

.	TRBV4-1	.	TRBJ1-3	CASSQEAISGNTIYF	TGCGCCAGCAGCCAAGAAGCTATCTCTGGAAACACCATATATTTT
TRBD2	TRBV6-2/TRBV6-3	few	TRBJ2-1	CASSGTSGDEQFF	TGTGCCAGCAGTGGGACTAGCGGCGATGAGCAGTTCTTC
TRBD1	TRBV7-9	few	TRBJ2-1	CASSVSGTGGLSSYNEQFF	TGTGCCAGCAGCGTCTCCGGGACAGGGGGTTTAAGCTCCTACAATGAGCAGTTCTTC
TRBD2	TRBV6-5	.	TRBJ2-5	CASSRTSGIQETQYF	TGTGCCAGCAGTCGGACTAGCGGGATCCAAGAGACCCAGTACTTC
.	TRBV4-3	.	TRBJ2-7	CASSQAAGAYEQYF	TGCGCCAGCAGCCAAGCGGCAGGGGCCTACGAGCAGTACTTC
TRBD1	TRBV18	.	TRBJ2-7	CASSLRQGVNEQYF	TGTGCCAGCTCACTTCGACAGGGGGTAAACGAGCAGTACTTC
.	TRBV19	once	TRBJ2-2	CASREWTVNTGELFF	TGTGCCAGTAGGGAATGGACAGTGAACACCGGGGAGCTGTTTTTT
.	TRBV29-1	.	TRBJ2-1	CSVEGSSYEQFF	TGCAGCGTTGAGGGCAGTTCATATGAGCAGTTCTTC
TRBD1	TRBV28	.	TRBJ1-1	CASSAVQGVGDTEAFF	TGTGCCAGCAGTGCCGTACAGGGGGTAGGGGACACTGAAGCTTTCTTT
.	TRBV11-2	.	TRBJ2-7	CASRGGLVGYEQYF	TGTGCCAGCCGAGGCGGGCTAGTTGGGTACGAGCAGTACTTC
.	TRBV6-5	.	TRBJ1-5	CASSYQSGSNQPQHF	TGTGCCAGCAGTTACCAGTCAGGGAGCAATCAGCCCCAGCATTTT
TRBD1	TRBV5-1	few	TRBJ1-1	CASRRTGGMHTEAFF	TGCGCCAGCCGCCGGACAGGGGGCATGCACACTGAAGCTTTCTTT
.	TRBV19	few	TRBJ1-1	CASSPIERAAFF	TGTGCCAGTAGTCCTATAGAACGTGCAGCTTTCTTT
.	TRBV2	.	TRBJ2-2	CASTGTRVPGELFF	TGTGCCAGCACCGGGACAAGGGTCCCCGGGGAGCTGTTTTTT
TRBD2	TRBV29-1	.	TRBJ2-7	CSVGGLAGTYEQYF	TGCAGCGTTGGGGGACTAGCGGGCACCTACGAGCAGTACTTC
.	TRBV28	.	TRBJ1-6	CASRLSGSPNSPLHF	TGTGCCAGCAGGCTTTCCGGGTCCCCTAATTCACCCCTCCACTTT
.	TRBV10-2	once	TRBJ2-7	CASSGGFGYEQYF	TGCGCCAGCAGTGGGGGCTTTGGGTACGAGCAGTACTTC
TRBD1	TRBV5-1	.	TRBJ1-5	CASSLDGQGGQPQHF	TGCGCCAGCAGCTTGGATGGACAGGGGGGTCAGCCCCAGCATTTT
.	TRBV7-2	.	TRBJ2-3	CASSLVWGREGTQYF	TGTGCCAGCAGCTTAGTGTGGGGGCGAGAAGGTACGCAGTATTTT
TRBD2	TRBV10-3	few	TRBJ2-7	CAIRDGTSDYEQYF	TGTGCCATCAGAGACGGGACTAGCGACTACGAGCAGTACTTC
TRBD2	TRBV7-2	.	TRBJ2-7	CASSLNSGYTYEQYF	TGTGCCAGCAGCTTAAATAGCGGGTATACCTACGAGCAGTACTTC
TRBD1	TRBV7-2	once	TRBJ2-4	CASSANRGSIQYF	TGTGCCAGCAGCGCCAACAGGGGGTCCATTCAGTACTTC
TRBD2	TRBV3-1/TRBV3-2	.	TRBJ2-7	CASSPTAGGSYEQYF	TGTGCCAGCAGCCCAACAGCGGGGGGCTCTTACGAGCAGTACTTC
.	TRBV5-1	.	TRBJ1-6	CASSLDPISGNSPLHF	TGCGCCAGCAGCTTGGACCCCATCTCCGGTAATTCACCCCTCCACTTT
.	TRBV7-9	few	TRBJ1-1	CASSPPPRGNTEAFF	TGTGCCAGCAGCCCCCCGCCAAGGGGCAACACTGAAGCTTTCTTT
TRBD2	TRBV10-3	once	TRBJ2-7	CAISESYGEGREQYF	TGTGCCATCAGTGAGTCTTACGGGGAGGGCCGCGAGCAGTACTTC
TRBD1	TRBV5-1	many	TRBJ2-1	CASSPGQVAHEQFF	TGCGCCAGCAGCCCCGGACAGGTTGCGCATGAGCAGTTCTTC
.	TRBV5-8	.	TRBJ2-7	CASSPGDSGFTYEQYF	TGTGCCAGCAGCCCTGGGGACAGCGGGTTTACCTACGAGCAGTACTTC
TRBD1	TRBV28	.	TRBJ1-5	CASSSDRASRQPQHF	TGTGCCAGCAGTTCGGACAGGGCTTCTCGTCAGCCCCAGCATTTT
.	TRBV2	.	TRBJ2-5	CASRTYLETQYF	TGTGCCAGCAGGACATACCTGGAGACCCAGTACTTC
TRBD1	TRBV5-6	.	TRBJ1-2	CASSLGQGAYGYTF	TGTGCCAGCAGCTTGGGGCAGGGGGCTTATGGCTACACCTTC
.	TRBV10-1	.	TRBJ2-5	CASSGSEETQYF	TGCGCCAGCAGTGGGTCCGAGGAGACCCAGTACTTC
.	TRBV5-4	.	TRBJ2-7	CASSYPGEKQYF	TGTGCCAGCAGCTACCCTGGAGAAAAGCAGTACTTC
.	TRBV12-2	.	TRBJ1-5	CASRSPAVLWPQHF	TGTGCAAGTCGCTCACCAGCGGTCCTATGGCCCCAGCATTTT
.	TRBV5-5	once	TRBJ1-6	CASSLGLGANSPLHF	TGTGCCAGCAGCTTGGGTCTAGGGGCCAATTCACCCCTCCACTTT
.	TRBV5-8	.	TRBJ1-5	CASSPGTGYGNQPQHF	TGTGCCAGCAGCCCGGGTACAGGGTACGGTAATCAGCCCCAGCATTTT
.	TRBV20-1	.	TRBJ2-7	CSARDNEQYF	TGCAGTGCTAGAGACAACGAGCAGTACTTC
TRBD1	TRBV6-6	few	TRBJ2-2	CASSPGQGAVGELFF	TGTGCCAGCAGCCCTGGACAGGGGGCCGTCGGGGAGCTGTTTTTT
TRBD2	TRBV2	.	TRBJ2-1	CASSPSGRAGHEQFF	TGTGCCAGCAGCCCTAGCGGGAGGGCCGGCCATGAGCAGTTCTTC
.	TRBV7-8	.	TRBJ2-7	CASSLDPTSSYEQYF	TGTGCCAGCAGCTTAGATCCTACTAGCTCCTACGAGCAGTACTTC
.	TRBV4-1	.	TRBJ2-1	CASSQDRSRGVRGNEQFF	TGCGCCAGCAGCCAAGATCGCTCGCGGGGGGTCAGGGGGAATGAGCAGTTCTTC
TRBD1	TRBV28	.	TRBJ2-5	CASRTRTGAGETQYF	TGTGCCAGCAGGACCCGAACAGGGGCAGGGGAGACCCAGTACTTC
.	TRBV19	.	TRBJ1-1	CASRADRGEAFF	TGTGCCAGTAGGGCAGATCGGGGTGAAGCTTTCTTT
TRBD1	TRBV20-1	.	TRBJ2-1	CSASSGQGINEQFF	TGCAGTGCTAGTTCGGGACAGGGGATTAATGAGCAGTTCTTC
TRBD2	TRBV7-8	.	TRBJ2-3	CASSSLAGGPDTQYF	TGTGCCAGCAGCTCTTTAGCGGGGGGCCCCGATACGCAGTATTTT
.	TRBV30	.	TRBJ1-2	CAWSVRGRGYGYTF	TGTGCCTGGAGTGTACGGGGGAGGGGCTATGGCTACACCTTC
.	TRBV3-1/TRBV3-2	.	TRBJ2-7	CASSPAGALYEQYF	TGTGCCAGCAGCCCGGCGGGGGCCCTCTACGAGCAGTACTTC
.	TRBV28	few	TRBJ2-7	CASSIAREQYF	TGTGCCAGCAGTATTGCGCGGGAGCAGTACTTC
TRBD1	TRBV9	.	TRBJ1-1	CASSRDRDTEAFF	TGTGCCAGCAGTCGTGACAGGGACACTGAAGCTTTCTTT
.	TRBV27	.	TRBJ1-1	CASSFAPTGDTEAFF	TGTGCCAGCAGTTTCGCTCCGACAGGCGACACTGAAGCTTTCTTT
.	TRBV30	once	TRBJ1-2	CAWSVGYRNYGYTF	TGTGCCTGGAGTGTCGGTTACCGTAACTATGGCTACACCTTC
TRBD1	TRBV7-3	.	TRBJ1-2	CASSPLGGQGYSYGYTF	TGTGCCAGCAGCCCCCTAGGGGGACAGGGGTACTCCTATGGCTACACCTTC
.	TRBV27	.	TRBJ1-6	CASTALGAGSYNSPLHF	TGTGCCAGCACTGCCTTGGGGGCAGGCTCCTATAATTCACCCCTCCACTTT